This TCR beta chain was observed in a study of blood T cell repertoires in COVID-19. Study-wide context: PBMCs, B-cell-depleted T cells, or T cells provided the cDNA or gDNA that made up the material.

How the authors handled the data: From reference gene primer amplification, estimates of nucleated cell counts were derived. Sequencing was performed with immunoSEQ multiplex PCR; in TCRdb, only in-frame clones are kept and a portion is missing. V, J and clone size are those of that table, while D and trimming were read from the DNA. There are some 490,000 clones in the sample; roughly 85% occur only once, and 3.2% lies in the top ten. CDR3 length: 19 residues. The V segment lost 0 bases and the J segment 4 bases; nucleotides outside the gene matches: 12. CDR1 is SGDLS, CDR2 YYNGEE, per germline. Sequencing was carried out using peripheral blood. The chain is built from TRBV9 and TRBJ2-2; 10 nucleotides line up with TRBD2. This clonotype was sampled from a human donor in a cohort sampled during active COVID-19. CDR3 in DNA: TGTGCCAGCAGCGTAGAGCCCCTAGCGGGAGATGAAGCCACCGGGGAGCTGTTTTTT. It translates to CASSVEPLAGDEATGELFF.